The present T cell receptor (beta chain) was sequenced within a study of T cells after yellow fever vaccination. This CDR3 spans 15 amino acids. Trimming left V 2 bases short and J 2 bases short, with 11 bases between. Looked up from germline, CDR1 is ENHRY and CDR2 is SYGVKD. Regarding the study as a whole: There was a small share of clonotypes that showed up in both the CD4 and CD8 compartments. Among primary-vaccination clones, most reappeared after the booster, at around 97% for CD4 and 88% for CD8. Weaker, the secondary response had a peak occurring faster, on day 5 versus 15.

Of note for this clonotype: The antigen remains unidentified.

Conversion of TCR transcripts into cDNA relied on 5'RACE template switching, which added a universal primer site and UMIs. TCRdb reprocessed the 5' RACE reads via MiXCR and lists one record per CDR3 protein. The table shows hundreds of thousands of distinct CDR3 sequences, with 8.7% occurring only once. The source of this sequence is a man between 18 and 29 years old who received the YFV17D yellow fever vaccine. J is TRBJ2-3 and V is TRBV10-3; D possibly corresponds to TRBD2 (5 bases). Sample: CD4+ T cells sorted from PBMCs, taken 5 days after the yellow fever booster vaccination. The CDR3 coding sequence is TGTGCCATCAGTGAGGGCCCCGGGGACACAGATACGCAGTATTTT. It yields the protein CAISEGPGDTDTQYF.